The 14 T cell receptor beta chains below were found in one sample sequenced in a study of blood T cell repertoires in COVID-19. TCRdb's copy holds only in-frame clones and misses some; the assay was immunoSEQ multiplex PCR. Of roughly 150,000 clones listed, around 88% were seen once; the top ten hold roughly a fifth. The sample consisted of peripheral blood. Receptor source: an older woman who had recovered from COVID-19.

The chain links TRBV19 to TRBJ2-7; 10 nucleotides align to TRBD2. This CDR3 has 17 residues. Germline CDR1 is LNHDA and CDR2 is SQIVND (reference sequence). V was clipped by 2 bases and J by 3 bases; unmatched bases: 10. CDR3 protein: CASSIRLAGAGDYEQYF. CDR3 in DNA: TGTGCCAGTAGTATAAGGCTAGCGGGAGCCGGGGACTACGAGCAGTACTTC.

The V and J genes are TRBV19 and TRBJ1-5, with unresolved D. Trimming took 10 bases from V and 3 from J, leaving 13 bases between them. Germline V gene sequence: CDR1 LNHDA, CDR2 SQIVND (reference sequence). The length of the CDR3 is 13 residues. The CDR3 is CATQSPPNQPQHF. In DNA form, the CDR3 reads TGTGCCACCCAGTCCCCCCCCAATCAGCCCCAGCATTTT.

V and J are TRBV4-2 and TRBJ1-6; D uncertain. Germline V gene data show CDR1 as LGHNA and CDR2 as YNFKEQ. The CDR3 is 18 amino acids. The germline V and J ends were trimmed by 0 bases and 4 bases, with 16 bases remaining between them. CDR3 DNA: TGTGCCAGCAGCCAAGACGGTGCGAGGGCAGCTTATAATTCACCCCTCCACTTT. It encodes CASSQDGARAAYNSPLHF.

CDR3 DNA: TGTGCCAGCAGCCAAGATAAGGGGATTACTAACTATGGCTACACCTTC. This encodes CASSQDKGITNYGYTF. This chain uses TRBV4-2 with TRBJ1-2, with D perhaps TRBD1 (5 bases). CDR1 LGHNA and CDR2 YNFKEQ come from the germline V gene. Trimming shortened V by 0 bases and J by 0 bases, and 11 bases separated the two germline ends. The CDR3 length is 16 residues.

This clone was recorded many times. The rearrangement links TRBV5-1 to TRBJ2-5; TRBD2 aligns across 14 bases. The V gene end was trimmed by 0 bases and the J gene end by 2 bases; junction bases not matched to a gene: 0. The length of the CDR3 is 16 residues. From germline, CDR1 is SGHRS and CDR2 YFSETQ. CDR3 region: CASSLGLAGGQETQYF. The CDR3 DNA reads as TGCGCCAGCAGCTTGGGACTAGCGGGGGGGCAAGAGACCCAGTACTTC.

Points on this clone: The same CDR3 can be traced to other DNA sequences in this sample. V is TRBV19 and J is TRBJ2-5, with 9 positions matching TRBD2. The CDR3 runs to 13 residues. V dropped 3 bases and J dropped 5; count of bases not matched to a gene: 1. The germline V gene has CDR1 LNHDA and CDR2 SQIVND (reference sequence). CDR3 residues: CASSMAGGETQYF. CDR3 nucleotides: TGTGCCAGTAGTATGGCGGGGGGGGAGACCCAGTACTTC.

The V gene is TRBV5-1, the J gene TRBJ2-1, with 12 bases identical to TRBD2. The V gene end was trimmed by 4 bases and the J gene end by 12 bases; junction bases not matched to a gene: 14. This CDR3 contains 16 residues. Germline V CDR1 and CDR2: SGHRS, YFSETQ. In DNA, the CDR3 is TGCGCCAGCAGCCCACCCCGGACTAGCGGGACCCTCCGGCAGTTCTTC. Its protein is CASSPPRTSGTLRQFF.

J is TRBJ1-5 and V is TRBV7-6; tentative D call: TRBD1 (6 bases). The V end was cut by 4 bases, the J end by 7 bases, with 17 bases between. The CDR3 is 15 amino acids. Germline V gene sequence: CDR1 SGHVS, CDR2 FNYEAQ. CDR3 coding DNA: TGTGCCAGCAGCTCCAGCTGGGGGCTGGGGCAGCCCCAGCATTTT. The encoded protein is CASSSSWGLGQPQHF.

The chain uses TRBV11-2 and TRBJ2-2; 7 positions agree with TRBD1. This CDR3 region has 17 residues. Germline V lookup: CDR1 SGHAT, CDR2 FQNNGV. Germline trimming cut 5 bases from V and 4 bases from J; bases unmatched to any gene: 13. CDR3 nucleotides: TGTGCCAGCAGCCCACGGGACAGCCCCTCAGTCACCGGGGAGCTGTTTTTT. It translates to CASSPRDSPSVTGELFF.

J is TRBJ2-3 and V is TRBV24-1; 7 positions match TRBD1. Germline loops: CDR1 KGHDR, CDR2 SFDVKD. The CDR3 contains 13 residues. Trimming at V came to 4 bases and at J to 4 bases, leaving 1 base not matched to a gene. CDR3 residues: CATSDTGADTQYF. The CDR3 DNA is TGTGCCACCAGTGACACAGGGGCAGATACGCAGTATTTT.

J is TRBJ1-3 and V is TRBV27, with a possible D match to TRBD1 (6 bases). This CDR3 has 17 residues. Germline CDR1 MNHEY, CDR2 SMNVEV (reference sequence). The V gene lost 0 bases and the J gene lost 4 bases, with 16 bases spanning the gap. The CDR3 DNA reads as TGTGCCAGCAGTTTATCATTACGGACAGCGGGAGGAAACACCATATATTTT. Amino acids: CASSLSLRTAGGNTIYF.

This clone appeared a few times. The V call is TRBV10-3, the J call TRBJ2-1, with 8 bases that match TRBD1. Germline V gene data show CDR1 as ENHRY and CDR2 as SYGVKD. V shed 4 bases, J shed 0 bases, and the junction held 5 bases outside the gene matches. The CDR3 loop spans 16 amino acids. This CDR3 reads CAISGPGGSSYNEQFF. In nucleotides, the CDR3 is TGTGCCATCAGTGGTCCAGGGGGCAGCTCCTACAATGAGCAGTTCTTC.

The chain employs TRBV18 and TRBJ2-3; 9 nucleotides match TRBD2. Germline CDR1 reads KGHSH; CDR2 reads LQKENI. With V trimmed by 3 bases and J by 2 bases, 3 bases remained unmatched. CDR3 length: 15 amino acids. The CDR3 nucleotides are TGTGCCAGCTCACCGGGACTAGCTGCCACAGATACGCAGTATTTT. Protein: CASSPGLAATDTQYF.

This chain links TRBV27 with TRBJ2-1; D is perhaps TRBD2 (6 bases). From germline, CDR1 is MNHEY and CDR2 SMNVEV (reference sequence). V lost 7 bases to trimming and J lost 4 bases, with 14 bases between them. The CDR3 contains 14 residues. The CDR3 DNA follows: TGTGCCAGCATGGGTTTAGCGGCGTACAATGAGCAGTTCTTC. Its translation is CASMGLAAYNEQFF.